Listed here are 22 T cell receptor beta chains from one sample, sequenced in a study of HIV-infected patients and healthy controls (dated by TCRdb to between 2013 and 2015). Library construction relied on 5' RACE. The sequencing machine was an Illumina MiSeq. The raw public data were reprocessed by TCRdb itself: fastp quality trimming at Q25, MiXCR clonotype calling, in-frame beta chains only. Each entry is one CDR3 protein sequence, shown with its most common DNA and genes. In all, the sample holds 15,000 to 20,000 distinct CDR3 sequences, and roughly 17% of those were seen once. The biggest ten clones account for roughly a quarter of the sample. The specimen sequenced was CD8+ T cells from blood. The receptors shown here come from a human donor in good health.

This clonotype was observed many times. J is TRBJ2-1 and V is TRBV15; possibly TRBD2 for D (6 bases). Germline V gene sequence: CDR1 LNHNV, CDR2 YYDKDF (reference sequence). The germline V and J ends were trimmed by 3 bases and 0 bases, with 6 bases remaining between them. CDR3 length: 14 amino acids. CDR3 residues: CATSSSGSYNEQFF. The CDR3 region has the DNA TGTGCCACCAGCAGTAGCGGCTCCTACAATGAGCAGTTCTTC.

This clonotype rates as medium-sized. This sequence joins TRBV20-1 and TRBJ1-5, with D uncertain. The CDR3 sequence is 13 residues long. Germline assignment: CDR1 DFQATT and CDR2 SNEGSKA (reference sequence). Trimming took 4 bases from V and 4 from J, leaving 11 bases between them. CDR3 coding DNA: TGCAGTGCTACCCGGACGGAGAATCAGCCCCAGCATTTT. Encoded protein: CSATRTENQPQHF.

The chain combines TRBV2 with TRBJ1-2; D might be TRBD1 (6 bases). The CDR3 runs 13 residues. Trimming cost V 2 bases and J 6 bases, with 10 bases left between them. Germline CDR1 reads SNHLY; CDR2 reads FYNNEI. The CDR3 sequence: CASSERTADGYTF. For the CDR3, the DNA is TGTGCCAGCAGTGAACGGACAGCGGATGGCTACACCTTC. Full variable domain (outside the CDR3, taken from reference TRBV2 and TRBJ1-2): EPEVTQTPSHQVTQMGQEVILRCVPISNHLYFYWYRQILGQKVEFLVSFYNNEISEKSEIFDDQFSVERPDGSNFTLKIRSTKLEDSAMYFCASSERTADGYTFGSGTRLTVV.

CDR3 nucleotides: TGTGCCAGCAGCTTGCCAGGGGGCTCCTACGAGCAGTACTTC. It encodes CASSLPGGSYEQYF. The chain links TRBV5-6 to TRBJ2-7; 7 positions agree with TRBD1. V gave up 1 base and J gave up 0 bases; unmatched junction bases: 1. Germline values: CDR1 SGHDT, CDR2 YYEEEE. The CDR3 consists of 14 residues.

This clonotype turned up a few times. The chain recombines TRBV7-6 with TRBJ2-5; D remains ambiguous. Germline V lookup: CDR1 SGHVS, CDR2 FNYEAQ. With 5 bases removed from V and 5 bases from J, the gap between germline ends came to 6 bases. This CDR3 spans 11 amino acids. The CDR3 DNA is TGTGCCAGCAGCCTGGTGGAGACCCAGTACTTC. This codes for CASSLVETQYF.

This clonotype was found many times. The rearrangement joins TRBV11-3 to TRBJ2-3; no reliable D call. Germline V gene lookup returns CDR1 SGHNT and CDR2 YENEEA. The V gene lost 4 bases and the J gene lost 2 bases, with 31 bases spanning the gap. CDR3 size: 21 residues. The CDR3 nucleotides read TGTGCCAGCAGCTCCACAGACCCAGACCCTTTAGCACGAGAATTCACAGATACGCAGTATTTT. Residues: CASSSTDPDPLAREFTDTQYF.

This clonotype was seen repeatedly, ten times or more. The chain uses TRBV2 and TRBJ2-2; D gene uncertain. Germline CDR1 reads SNHLY; CDR2 reads FYNNEI. Trimming left V 6 bases short and J 0 bases short, with 14 bases between. This CDR3 is 16 amino acids long. The chain's CDR3 is CASRGIFEANTGELFF. CDR3 DNA: TGTGCCAGCAGAGGGATATTTGAAGCGAACACCGGGGAGCTGTTTTTT.

This clonotype showed up many times. V gene TRBV19 combines with J gene TRBJ2-7; TRBD2 aligns across 8 bases. Trimming removed 4 bases from V and 11 bases from J; junction bases left unmatched: 10. Germline CDR1 LNHDA, CDR2 SQIVND (reference sequence). This CDR3 has 13 residues. DNA for the CDR3: TGTGCCAGTAGTACCACGCGGACGGGAGGGAAGTACTTC. It codes for CASSTTRTGGKYF. Variable domain in full (rest from reference TRBV19 and TRBJ2-7): DGGITQSPKYLFRKEGQNVTLSCEQNLNHDAMYWYRQDPGQGLRLIYYSQIVNDFQKGDIAEGYSVSREKKESFPLTVTSAQKNPTAFYLCASSTTRTGGKYFGPGTRLTVT.

As for this clonotype: A much bigger clone sits one base away, suggesting this may be a read error. The chain links TRBV4-3 to TRBJ2-3; D is uncertain. This CDR3 region has 16 residues. Per the germline V gene, CDR1 is LGHNA and CDR2 is YSLEER. V dropped 1 base and J dropped 4 bases, with 15 bases sitting between them. The CDR3 DNA follows: TGCGCCAGCAGCCAAGGAGGTCCGCTAAACCCAGATACGCAGTATTTT. Protein sequence: CASSQGGPLNPDTQYF.

The chain is built from TRBV29-1 and TRBJ2-2; 7 nucleotides line up with TRBD1. The CDR3 runs to 13 residues. Trimming at V came to 7 bases and at J to 6 bases, leaving 8 bases not matched to a gene. Germline V gene lookup returns CDR1 SQVTM and CDR2 ANQGSEA. The CDR3 DNA reads TGCAGCGCTCAGCCGACAGGGTCCGGGGAGCTGTTTTTT. Its translation is CSAQPTGSGELFF.

This clonotype came up many times. The gene calls are TRBV12-3 or TRBV12-4 and TRBJ1-1, with D perhaps TRBD1 (6 bases). CDR3 length: 12 amino acids. Trimming pared 3 bases from V and 7 bases from J, leaving 9 bases between. CDR3 nucleotide sequence: TGTGCCAGCAGTTTTGGGGGCGGTGAAGCTTTCTTT. This translates into CASSFGGGEAFF.

The chain employs TRBV2 and TRBJ1-1, with a weak D call TRBD1 (5 bases). The V and J ends lost 4 bases and 1 base respectively, with 7 bases between them. Germline lookup yields CDR1 SNHLY and CDR2 FYNNEI. CDR3 length: 13 residues. CDR3: CASSVGGNTEAFF. The CDR3 coding sequence is TGTGCCAGCAGTGTTGGGGGGAACACTGAAGCTTTCTTT.

J is TRBJ2-1 and V is TRBV12-3 or TRBV12-4, with D possibly matching TRBD2 (6 bases). This CDR3 contains 16 residues. V was pared by 6 bases and J by 4 bases, with 19 bases between. The CDR3 reads CASSHLGSGAYNEQFF. For the CDR3, the DNA is TGTGCCAGCAGCCACCTGGGTAGCGGAGCTTACAATGAGCAGTTCTTC.

This clonotype was seen repeatedly, ten times or more. The chain combines TRBV4-3 with TRBJ1-1; D gene unclear. Germline V gene lookup returns CDR1 LGHNA and CDR2 YSLEER. CDR3 size: 13 residues. The V end was cut by 0 bases, the J end by 4 bases, with 6 bases between. The CDR3 DNA follows: TGCGCCAGCAGCCAAGAGTTTATCACTGAAGCTTTCTTT. This codes for CASSQEFITEAFF.

This clonotype was detected many times. The J gene is TRBJ1-5, the V gene TRBV7-9; D call uncertain. Germline loops: CDR1 SEHNR, CDR2 FQNEAQ (reference sequence). This CDR3 comprises 14 residues. V shed 3 bases and J shed 4 bases, with 10 bases lying between them. The chain's CDR3 is CASSFTGSNQPQHF. The CDR3 DNA sequence: TGTGCCAGCAGCTTCACCGGGTCAAATCAGCCCCAGCATTTT.

This CDR3 is CASSFVPNSPLHF. CDR3 DNA: TGTGCCAGCAGTTTCGTGCCCAATTCACCCCTCCACTTT. V is TRBV12-3 or TRBV12-4 and J is TRBJ1-6; D call uncertain. The CDR3 is 13 amino acids. Between the trimmed V and J ends, which lost 3 bases and 7 bases, there was a span of 7 bases.

The sample holds many counts of this clonotype. V and J are TRBV12-5 and TRBJ2-1, with D unclear. CDR1 LGHNT and CDR2 FRNRAP come from the germline V gene. The CDR3 runs to 11 residues. V dropped 2 bases and J dropped 4 bases, with 0 bases sitting between them. The chain's CDR3 is CASGLYNEQFF. The CDR3 nucleotides are TGTGCTAGTGGTTTGTACAATGAGCAGTTCTTC.

This clonotype was seen repeatedly, ten times or more. The rearrangement links TRBV6-2 or TRBV6-3 to TRBJ2-6, with D perhaps matching TRBD1 or TRBD2 (5 bases each). The ends were cut back, 5 bases at V and 1 base at J, with 9 bases in the middle. The CDR3 consists of 15 residues. Germline V gives CDR1 MNHEY, CDR2 SVGEGT. CDR3 coding DNA: TGTGCCAGCAGTGAGAGGGGTTCTGGGGCCAACGTCCTGACTTTC. This encodes CASSERGSGANVLTF.

This clonotype appeared many times. The chain carries TRBV28 and TRBJ2-1; perhaps TRBD2 as D (5 bases). CDR1 and CDR2 from the germline V gene are MDHEN and SYDVKM. V gave up 3 bases and J gave up 9 bases, with 21 bases separating them. The CDR3 runs to 16 residues. CDR3 loop: CASSFGPSRGGSEQFF. The CDR3 region has the DNA TGTGCCAGCAGTTTTGGTCCGAGTCGGGGTGGGTCTGAGCAGTTCTTC.

This clonotype was counted many times. V usage is TRBV20-1 and J usage is TRBJ2-1; D uncertain. There are 12 residues in the CDR3. Per the germline V gene, CDR1 is DFQATT and CDR2 is SNEGSKA (reference sequence). Trimming shortened V by 5 bases and J by 10 bases, and 15 bases separated the two germline ends. The chain's CDR3 is CSARHEYFEQFF. DNA for the CDR3: TGCAGTGCTCGGCACGAGTATTTCGAGCAGTTCTTC.

This clonotype is labeled medium-sized. The chain joins TRBV9 to TRBJ2-2; a weak D match, TRBD2 (6 bases). The CDR3 length is 16 residues. CDR1 is SGDLS, CDR2 YYNGEE, per germline. V lost 0 bases and J lost 5, with 14 bases in between. The CDR3: CASSVAGSGGTGELFF. As DNA, the CDR3 is TGTGCCAGCAGCGTAGCAGGGAGTGGGGGGACCGGGGAGCTGTTTTTT.

The chain links TRBV7-9 to TRBJ2-1, with 13 bases that match TRBD2. The V and J ends lost 4 bases and 0 bases, in that order; junction bases with no gene match: 21. This CDR3 spans 23 amino acids. CDR1 is SEHNR, CDR2 FQNEAQ, per germline (reference sequence). The chain's CDR3 is CASSSSGDRGTSGRESSYNEQFF. The CDR3 nucleotides read TGTGCCAGCAGCTCGAGCGGGGACAGGGGCACTAGCGGGAGGGAAAGCTCCTACAATGAGCAGTTCTTC.